The TCR beta chain described here comes from a study of blood T cell repertoires in COVID-19. CDR1 is MNHEY, CDR2 SVGAGI, per germline. The CDR3 is 14 residues long. V lost 6 bases to trimming and J lost 10 bases; unmatched junction nucleotides: 7. Repertoires were generated with immunoSEQ multiplex PCR, while TCRdb's copy carries only in-frame clones and drops some. The table records roughly 67,000 clones, roughly nine tenths of them present only once. The chain recombines TRBV6-5 with TRBJ1-4; 11 nucleotides match TRBD1. The origin of this receptor is a man in his fifties with active COVID-19. The source material was peripheral blood. CDR3 residues: CASSLGQGVGKLFF. DNA for the CDR3: TGTGCCAGCAGCCTGGGACAGGGGGTTGGAAAACTGTTTTTT.